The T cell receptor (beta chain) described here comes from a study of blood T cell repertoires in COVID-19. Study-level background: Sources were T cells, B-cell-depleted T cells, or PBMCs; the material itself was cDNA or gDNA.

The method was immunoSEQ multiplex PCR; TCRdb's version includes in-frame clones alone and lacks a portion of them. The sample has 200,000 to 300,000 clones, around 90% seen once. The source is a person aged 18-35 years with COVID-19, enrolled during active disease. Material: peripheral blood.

This chain's CDR3 is CASSHGLARPSLQSAGELFF. CDR3 nucleotides: TGTGCCAGCAGCCACGGACTAGCGAGGCCCTCCTTACAAAGCGCCGGGGAGCTGTTTTTT. This sequence joins TRBV11-3 and TRBJ2-2; 9 bases agree with TRBD2. The CDR3 totals 20 residues. CDR1 is SGHNT, CDR2 YENEEA, per germline. The V segment lost 5 bases and the J segment 6 bases; nucleotides outside the gene matches: 22.